A single sample gave rise to the 23 T cell receptor beta chains below, sequenced in a study of T-cell reconstitution after alpha-beta-depleted transplantation in children. Unique molecular identifiers were incorporated into the prepared TCRbeta library. TCRdb processed the PCR reads anew with MiXCR; each CDR3 protein has one entry. The sample yields 100,000 to 150,000 distinct CDR3 sequences, 20% to 25% seen once. The material was PBMCs, mostly from graft donor cells, obtained 180 days after TCRalphabeta/CD19-depleted stem cell transplant. These receptors were obtained from a male patient under 10 years old who had a stem cell transplant for chronic granulomatous disease, so the T cells may come from the graft donor.

V usage is TRBV12-3 or TRBV12-4 and J usage is TRBJ2-4; TRBD1 aligns across 7 bases. The CDR3 covers 15 residues. The ends lost 6 bases at V and 4 bases at J; junction bases unmatched: 9. As DNA, the CDR3 is TGTGCCAGCAGCCGATCCGGGACAGCTAAAAACATTCAGTACTTC. Translated, it gives CASSRSGTAKNIQYF.

At least ten counts were recorded for this clonotype. The gene calls are TRBV9 and TRBJ1-2; no firm D call. The CDR3 runs 13 residues. Trimming removed 2 bases from V and 3 bases from J, with 8 bases in between. Germline V gene lookup returns CDR1 SGDLS and CDR2 YYNGEE. For the CDR3, the DNA is TGTGCCAGCAGCGTCGGCGGAGACTATGGCTACACCTTC. Protein sequence: CASSVGGDYGYTF.

This sequence joins TRBV12-3 or TRBV12-4 and TRBJ2-7; D call uncertain. CDR3 length: 13 residues. V dropped 1 base and J dropped 3 bases, with 7 bases sitting between them. Written as DNA, the CDR3 is TGTGCCAGCAGTTTAGTGTGGGGCTACGAGCAGTACTTC. Translating gives CASSLVWGYEQYF.

In its sample, this clonotype was seen many times. This rearrangement joins TRBV5-4 to TRBJ2-5; D unclear. The ends were cut back, 7 bases at V and 9 bases at J, with 22 bases in the middle. The CDR3 has 14 residues. CDR1 SGHNT and CDR2 YYREEE come from the germline V gene (reference sequence). CDR3 in amino acids: CASRASGRSMAQYF. The CDR3 bases are TGTGCCAGCCGAGCCTCAGGACGGTCTATGGCCCAGTACTTC.

This clonotype occurred many times. Here the CDR3 reads CSASGQPVRSTDTQYF. CDR3 DNA sequence: TGCAGTGCGTCCGGGCAGCCCGTACGAAGCACAGATACGCAGTATTTT. The chain employs TRBV20-1 and TRBJ2-3; D is undetermined. CDR3 length: 16 amino acids. Between the trimmed V and J ends, which lost 6 bases and 0 bases, there was a span of 19 bases. Per germline, CDR1 DFQATT and CDR2 SNEGSKA (reference sequence).

The V call is TRBV29-1, the J call TRBJ1-1, with a possible D match to TRBD1 (6 bases). The CDR3 runs 14 residues. Between the trimmed V and J ends, which lost 2 bases and 1 base, there was a span of 11 bases. Germline V gene data show CDR1 as SQVTM and CDR2 as ANQGSEA. DNA of the CDR3: TGCAGCGTTGAAAGGGGAGGGGGGAACACTGAAGCTTTCTTT. Translating gives CSVERGGGNTEAFF.

This clonotype was seen a few times. The chain carries TRBV12-3 or TRBV12-4 and TRBJ2-7, with a tentative D call TRBD1 (6 bases). Trimming stripped 3 bases from V and 2 bases from J, with 11 bases between. The length of the CDR3 is 14 residues. The CDR3 reads CASSFLGHPYEQYF. The DNA of the CDR3 is TGTGCCAGCAGTTTTTTGGGACACCCCTACGAGCAGTACTTC.

The chain recombines TRBV7-2 with TRBJ2-7; 11 bases match TRBD2. The CDR3 has 15 residues. Germline trimming cut 0 bases from V and 2 bases from J; bases unmatched to any gene: 0. Germline V gene lookup returns CDR1 SGHTA and CDR2 FQGNSA. The CDR3 region is CASSLALAGAYEQYF. The CDR3 DNA sequence: TGTGCCAGCAGCTTAGCACTAGCGGGGGCCTACGAGCAGTACTTC.

This clonotype was counted many times. This sequence joins TRBV9 and TRBJ2-5, with TRBD2 as a possible D gene (6 bases). Germline CDR1 SGDLS, CDR2 YYNGEE. CDR3 length: 14 residues. The ends were cut back, 1 base at V and 2 bases at J, with 9 bases in the middle. The CDR3 loop reads CASSVTGGQETQYF. CDR3 nucleotides: TGTGCCAGCAGCGTAACCGGGGGACAAGAGACCCAGTACTTC. Filled out from reference TRBV9 and TRBJ2-5, the complete variable domain reads DSGVTQTPKHLITATGQRVTLRCSPRSGDLSVYWYQQSLDQGLQFLIQYYNGEERAKGNILERFSAQQFPDLHSELNLSSLELGDSALYFCASSVTGGQETQYFGPGTRLLVL.

Comments on this clonotype: This sequence may be a read error, since a much larger clone differs from it by one base. The chain uses TRBV19 and TRBJ1-2; D ambiguous. The CDR3 has 15 amino acids. Germline assignment: CDR1 LNHDA and CDR2 SQIVND (reference sequence). The CDR3 is CAGRNPGREIYGYTF. CDR3 in DNA: TGTGCCGGTAGGAATCCCGGGAGAGAGATCTATGGCTACACCTTC. Drawing the rest from reference TRBV19 and TRBJ1-2, the complete variable domain is DGGITQSPKYLFRKEGQNVTLSCEQNLNHDAMYWYRQDPGQGLRLIYYSQIVNDFQKGDIAEGYSVSREKKESFPLTVTSAQKNPTAFYLCAGRNPGREIYGYTFGSGTRLTVV.

This clonotype has ten or more counts. The rearrangement links TRBV28 to TRBJ2-1; maybe TRBD2 (5 bases). Trimming left V 3 bases short and J 4 bases short, with 13 bases between. The CDR3 runs to 15 residues. Per the germline V gene, CDR1 is MDHEN and CDR2 is SYDVKM. CDR3 nucleotide sequence: TGTGCCAGCAGTTTTAGTGGGAGCGCGTACAATGAGCAGTTCTTC. This translates into CASSFSGSAYNEQFF. The full variable domain, in which reference TRBV28 and TRBJ2-1 provide the parts outside the CDR3, is DVKVTQSSRYLVKRTGEKVFLECVQDMDHENMFWYRQDPGLGLRLIYFSYDVKMKEKGDIPEGYSVSREKKERFSLILESASTNQTSMYLCASSFSGSAYNEQFFGPGTRLTVL.

This clonotype was seen many times. The DNA for the CDR3 is TGTGCCAGCAGCCCCAGGGGTCCGGGGGGCAATCAGCCCCAGCATTTT. Protein sequence: CASSPRGPGGNQPQHF. The V call is TRBV12-3 or TRBV12-4, the J call TRBJ1-5; a possible D gene is TRBD1 (6 bases). Trimming took off 6 bases at V and 2 bases at J, with 17 bases between the two ends. This CDR3 is built from 16 residues.

This clonotype was seen at least ten times. The genes are TRBV27 and TRBJ2-7; TRBD1 matches at 8 bases. V gave up 0 bases and J gave up 7 bases; unmatched junction bases: 8. Germline V gene data show CDR1 as MNHEY and CDR2 as SMNVEV (reference sequence). The CDR3 is made up of 15 amino acids. CDR3 nucleotide sequence: TGTGCCAGCAGTTTATCGGCGGACAGGGTGAGGGAGCAGTACTTC. It yields the protein CASSLSADRVREQYF.

This clonotype turned up a few times. The CDR3 reads CASSLPVGEQYF. The CDR3 nucleotides read TGTGCCAGCAGCTTACCGGTAGGCGAGCAGTACTTC. The genes are TRBV7-9 and TRBJ2-7; D is unclear. The CDR3 contains 12 residues. Germline values: CDR1 SEHNR, CDR2 FQNEAQ (reference sequence). The V end lost 2 bases, the J end lost 6 bases, and 8 bases lay between the germline ends.

The rearrangement links TRBV20-1 to TRBJ1-2; no clear D. V was shortened by 5 bases and J by 4 bases, with 23 bases between the two germline ends. The germline V gene has CDR1 DFQATT and CDR2 SNEGSKA (reference sequence). The CDR3 length is 16 residues. The CDR3 nucleotides read TGCAGTGCTCTACGAGTTGATGGCAGAGCAAGCTATGGCTACACCTTC. It codes for CSALRVDGRASYGYTF.

This chain connects TRBV12-3 or TRBV12-4 to TRBJ2-4, with no clear D. The V gene lost 3 bases and the J gene lost 5 bases, with 8 bases spanning the gap. This CDR3 has 13 amino acids. The DNA of the CDR3 is TGTGCCAGCAGTTTCTCTGCCCAAAACATTCAGTACTTC. Translation: CASSFSAQNIQYF.

This clonotype was seen a few times. This rearrangement joins TRBV5-4 to TRBJ2-5; D is unclear. The CDR3 has 12 amino acids. CDR1 and CDR2 from the germline V gene are SGHNT and YYREEE (reference sequence). V was trimmed by 4 bases and J by 5 bases, leaving 9 bases between them. CDR3 protein: CASSPMGETQYF. The CDR3 DNA is TGTGCCAGCAGCCCAATGGGGGAGACCCAGTACTTC.

The gene calls are TRBV11-2 and TRBJ2-5; D might be TRBD1 (5 bases). CDR1 and CDR2 (germline): SGHAT, FQNNGV. V gave up 4 bases and J gave up 2 bases, with 26 bases separating them. The CDR3 is 19 residues long. As DNA, the CDR3 is TGTGCCAGCAGCTCCATAGGGTGGGCACAGGTGACCCTACAAGAGACCCAGTACTTC. Translation: CASSSIGWAQVTLQETQYF.

This clonotype was counted only a few times. This chain uses TRBV9 with TRBJ2-2; D is ambiguous. Trimming took 0 bases from V and 2 from J, leaving 8 bases between them. The CDR3 loop spans 15 amino acids. The germline V gene encodes CDR1 SGDLS and CDR2 YYNGEE. The CDR3 spells CASSVAPRNTGELFF. The DNA for the CDR3 is TGTGCCAGCAGCGTAGCCCCACGTAACACCGGGGAGCTGTTTTTT.

This chain connects TRBV5-1 to TRBJ2-7, with D tentatively TRBD1 or TRBD2 (5 bases each). The CDR3 loop spans 14 amino acids. Looked up from germline, CDR1 is SGHRS and CDR2 is YFSETQ. V was shortened by 4 bases and J by 3 bases, with 14 bases between the two germline ends. The CDR3 coding sequence is TGCGCCAGCAGCAGTTTGGGGACCGTCTACGAGCAGTACTTC. As protein: CASSSLGTVYEQYF.

V usage is TRBV12-3 or TRBV12-4 and J usage is TRBJ1-5; D is perhaps TRBD1 (5 bases). V was cut by 5 bases and J by 0 bases, with 17 bases left in between. The CDR3 has 17 residues. CDR3 in DNA: TGTGCCAGCAGTGTTTGGTTACAGGAGTATAGCAATCAGCCCCAGCATTTT. Its translation is CASSVWLQEYSNQPQHF.

This clonotype was seen repeatedly, ten times or more. The chain links TRBV5-6 to TRBJ2-3; a weak D match, TRBD1 (6 bases). Trimming pared 4 bases from V and 2 bases from J, leaving 17 bases between. Germline V lookup: CDR1 SGHDT, CDR2 YYEEEE. The CDR3 covers 16 residues. The CDR3 loop reads CASSPFRDTLTDTQYF. The DNA for the CDR3 is TGTGCCAGCAGCCCCTTCCGGGACACACTCACAGATACGCAGTATTTT. The variable domain in full, with the rest retrieved from reference TRBV5-6 and TRBJ2-3, is DAGVTQSPTHLIKTRGQQVTLRCSPKSGHDTVSWYQQALGQGPQFIFQYYEEEERQRGNFPDRFSGHQFPNYSSELNVNALLLGDSALYLCASSPFRDTLTDTQYFGPGTRLTVL.

This clonotype was detected a few times. V is TRBV7-2 and J is TRBJ2-7; D is unresolved. The germline V gene has CDR1 SGHTA and CDR2 FQGNSA. This CDR3 has 13 residues. Trimming took 2 bases from V and 4 from J, leaving 9 bases between them. The CDR3 nucleotides read TGTGCCAGCAGCTTACCTCCTGGATACGAGCAGTACTTC. It specifies CASSLPPGYEQYF. Together with reference TRBV7-2 and TRBJ2-7, the CDR3 gives the full variable domain: GAGVSQSPSNKVTEKGKDVELRCDPISGHTALYWYRQSLGQGLEFLIYFQGNSAPDKSGLPSDRFSAERTGGSVSTLTIQRTQQEDSAVYLCASSLPPGYEQYFGPGTRLTVT.